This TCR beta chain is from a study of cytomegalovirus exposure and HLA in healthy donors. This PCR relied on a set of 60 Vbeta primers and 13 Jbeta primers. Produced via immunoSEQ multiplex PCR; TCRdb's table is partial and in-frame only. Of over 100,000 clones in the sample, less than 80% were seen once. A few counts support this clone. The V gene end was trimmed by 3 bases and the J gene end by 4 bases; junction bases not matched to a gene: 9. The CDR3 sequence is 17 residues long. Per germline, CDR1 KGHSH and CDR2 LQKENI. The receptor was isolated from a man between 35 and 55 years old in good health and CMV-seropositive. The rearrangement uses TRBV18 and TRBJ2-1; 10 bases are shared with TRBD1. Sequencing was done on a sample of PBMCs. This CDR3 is CASSPRPDRGRYNEQFF. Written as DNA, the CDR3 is TGTGCCAGCTCACCCCGCCCCGACAGGGGGCGTTACAATGAGCAGTTCTTC. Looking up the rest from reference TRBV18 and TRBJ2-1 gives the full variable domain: NAGVMQNPRHLVRRRGQEARLRCSPMKGHSHVYWYRQLPEEGLKFMVYLQKENIIDESGMPKERFSAEFPKEGPSILRIQQVVRGDSAAYFCASSPRPDRGRYNEQFFGPGTRLTVL.